Below are 23 T cell receptor beta chains sequenced from a single sample in a study of Ad26.COV2.S vaccination and SARS-CoV-2 variants. Sequenced by immunoSEQ multiplex PCR; TCRdb stores in-frame clones only, minus some. The sample has around 350,000 clones, 92% seen once. The sequences come from peripheral blood, collected after recovery from COVID-19. These receptor sequences come from a human donor who had recovered from COVID-19.

The chain combines TRBV27 with TRBJ2-7, with unresolved D. V lost 3 bases and J 3 bases, leaving 9 bases between the germline ends. The CDR3 covers 13 residues. Germline CDR1 and CDR2: MNHEY and SMNVEV (reference sequence). The CDR3 spells CASSFVWGYEQYF. DNA of the CDR3: TGTGCCAGCAGTTTTGTCTGGGGCTACGAGCAGTACTTC.

J is TRBJ2-3 and V is TRBV11-2, with 8 nucleotides matching TRBD2. Germline V gene data show CDR1 as SGHAT and CDR2 as FQNNGV. With V trimmed by 3 bases and J by 4 bases, 6 bases remained unmatched. This CDR3 contains 15 residues. The CDR3 bases are TGTGCCAGCAGCTTCGGGCGGGGGGTGGCAGATACGCAGTATTTT. Translating it yields CASSFGRGVADTQYF. The full variable domain, with the rest looked up from reference TRBV11-2 and TRBJ2-3, is EAGVAQSPRYKIIEKRQSVAFWCNPISGHATLYWYQQILGQGPKLLIQFQNNGVVDDSQLPKDRFSAERLKGVDSTLKIQPAKLEDSAVYLCASSFGRGVADTQYFGPGTRLTVL.

V is TRBV24-1 and J is TRBJ1-2; D not certain. With 5 bases removed from V and 8 bases from J, the gap between germline ends came to 5 bases. The length of the CDR3 is 10 residues. Germline CDR1 reads KGHDR; CDR2 reads SFDVKD. The CDR3: CATSVEGYTF. CDR3 DNA: TGTGCCACCAGTGTAGAGGGCTACACCTTC.

This rearrangement joins TRBV18 to TRBJ1-3, with D perhaps TRBD1 (5 bases). Trimming took off 6 bases at V and 1 base at J, with 13 bases between the two ends. The CDR3 runs 15 residues. CDR1 is KGHSH and CDR2 is LQKENI in the germline V gene. As DNA, the CDR3 is TGTGCCAGCTCTCCCGGGGGAATGTCTGGAAACACCATATATTTT. It specifies CASSPGGMSGNTIYF.

The chain has TRBV4-2 and TRBJ2-7; TRBD2 might be the D (6 bases). The CDR3 has 16 residues. From germline, CDR1 is LGHNA and CDR2 YNFKEQ. V was trimmed by 6 bases and J by 0 bases, leaving 18 bases between them. Here the CDR3 reads CASSPSALGGSYEQYF. Written as DNA, the CDR3 is TGTGCCAGCAGTCCCTCCGCCCTGGGGGGCTCCTACGAGCAGTACTTC.

This chain links TRBV19 with TRBJ2-3; 11 nucleotides match TRBD2. Germline-derived CDR1 and CDR2 are LNHDA and SQIVND (reference sequence). The CDR3 sequence is 16 residues long. The trim removed 3 bases at V and 5 bases at J, leaving 7 bases unmatched. CDR3 sequence: CASSILAGGYGDTQYF. CDR3 nucleotide sequence: TGTGCCAGTAGTATTCTAGCGGGGGGATATGGAGATACGCAGTATTTT.

The rearrangement uses TRBV6-6 and TRBJ1-5; perhaps TRBD1 as D (6 bases). Trimming cost V 2 bases and J 5 bases, with 10 bases left between them. Germline V lookup: CDR1 MNHNY, CDR2 SVGAGI (reference sequence). CDR3 length: 14 residues. The CDR3 is CASSYQGGHQPQHF. CDR3 in DNA: TGTGCCAGCAGTTACCAAGGGGGGCATCAGCCCCAGCATTTT.

The genes are TRBV5-4 and TRBJ2-3; D unresolved. The V end lost 4 bases, the J end lost 0 bases, and 15 bases lay between the germline ends. Germline values: CDR1 SGHNT, CDR2 YYREEE (reference sequence). This CDR3 has 16 amino acids. CDR3 region: CASSQDILFSTDTQYF. CDR3 DNA sequence: TGTGCCAGCAGCCAAGACATCCTTTTTAGCACAGATACGCAGTATTTT.

V and J are TRBV25-1 and TRBJ2-7, with unresolved D. CDR1 MGHDK and CDR2 SYGVNS come from the germline V gene. The ends were cut back, 5 bases at V and 0 bases at J, with 2 bases in the middle. The CDR3 totals 11 residues. CDR3 nucleotide sequence: TGTGCCAGCAGTTCCTCCTACGAGCAGTACTTC. It codes for CASSSSYEQYF.

This sequence joins TRBV9 and TRBJ2-1, with no clear D. The V end was cut by 7 bases, the J end by 4 bases, with 9 bases between. Germline assignment: CDR1 SGDLS and CDR2 YYNGEE. There are 12 residues in the CDR3. CDR3 residues: CASGEDYNEQFF. The CDR3 DNA sequence: TGTGCCAGCGGGGAAGATTACAATGAGCAGTTCTTC.

The chain links TRBV3-1 (or the pseudogene TRBV3-2) to TRBJ2-2, with 7 nucleotides matching TRBD1. The length of the CDR3 is 12 residues. V dropped 7 bases and J dropped 7; count of bases not matched to a gene: 3. CDR1 and CDR2 (germline): LGHDT, YNNKEL (reference sequence). Written as DNA, the CDR3 is TGTGCCAGCAAGGGGGCGCACGGGGAGCTGTTTTTT. Protein: CASKGAHGELFF.

This chain connects TRBV10-3 to TRBJ1-6; maybe TRBD1 (5 bases). Trimming stripped 8 bases from V and 4 bases from J, with 12 bases between. The CDR3 totals 14 residues. Germline assignment: CDR1 ENHRY and CDR2 SYGVKD. CDR3 loop: CAIAQGAYNSPLHF. Here the CDR3 DNA reads TGTGCCATCGCTCAGGGAGCTTATAATTCACCCCTCCACTTT.

V is TRBV9 and J is TRBJ2-2, with 10 bases that match TRBD2. V trimming: 2 bases; J trimming: 6 bases; junction bases outside the gene matches: 4. Germline CDR1 is SGDLS and CDR2 is YYNGEE. This CDR3 spans 15 amino acids. In DNA form, the CDR3 reads TGTGCCAGCAGCGTCGGGACTAGCGATCCCGGGGAGCTGTTTTTT. The encoded protein is CASSVGTSDPGELFF.

The rearrangement joins TRBV9 to TRBJ2-2; tentative D call: TRBD1 (7 bases). The CDR3 runs to 16 residues. The germline gives CDR1 SGDLS, CDR2 YYNGEE. V was pared by 6 bases and J by 0 bases, with 15 bases between. The CDR3 DNA follows: TGTGCCAGCACCGAAGGAGGGACAGCGAACACCGGGGAGCTGTTTTTT. Its translation is CASTEGGTANTGELFF.

J is TRBJ2-3 and V is TRBV6-5; D is unresolved. This CDR3 is built from 11 residues. Germline V gives CDR1 MNHEY, CDR2 SVGAGI. Trimming cost V 8 bases and J 2 bases, with 5 bases left between them. CDR3 DNA sequence: TGTGCCAGCGAGGCCACAGATACGCAGTATTTT. This codes for CASEATDTQYF.

The CDR3 DNA follows: TGTGCCAGCAGCGTAGTCTCCCATCGGGGTGTTGGCTACACCTTC. This encodes CASSVVSHRGVGYTF. The chain is built from TRBV9 and TRBJ1-2; D is unresolved. The CDR3 covers 15 residues. V was clipped by 0 bases and J by 7 bases, with 16 bases between them. The germline gives CDR1 SGDLS, CDR2 YYNGEE.

The CDR3 DNA reads as TGTGCCAGCAGGGACGGATACTCTGGAAACACCATATATTTT. It codes for CASRDGYSGNTIYF. The chain is built from TRBV5-4 and TRBJ1-3; D call uncertain. The V and J ends lost 5 bases and 0 bases respectively, with 9 bases between them. Germline CDR1 is SGHNT and CDR2 is YYREEE (reference sequence). The CDR3 extends over 14 amino acids. Drawing the rest from reference TRBV5-4 and TRBJ1-3, the complete variable domain is ETGVTQSPTHLIKTRGQQVTLRCSSQSGHNTVSWYQQALGQGPQFIFQYYREEENGRGNFPPRFSGLQFPNYSSELNVNALELDDSALYLCASRDGYSGNTIYFGEGSWLTVV.

This chain joins TRBV5-1 and TRBJ2-1; D is possibly TRBD2 (7 bases). The V end was cut by 4 bases, the J end by 6 bases, with 20 bases between. CDR3 length: 16 amino acids. Germline V gives CDR1 SGHRS, CDR2 YFSETQ. Written as DNA, the CDR3 is TGCGCCAGCAGCCCCCCCGGCGCGGGGGCCGCCAATGAGCAGTTCTTC. Its protein product is CASSPPGAGAANEQFF.

The chain's CDR3 is CASTGIPGELFF. In nucleotides, the CDR3 is TGTGCCAGCACAGGAATTCCCGGGGAGCTGTTTTTT. The genes are TRBV12-3 or TRBV12-4 and TRBJ2-2; D not certain. The CDR3 contains 12 residues. Trimming shortened V by 7 bases and J by 6 bases, and 9 bases separated the two germline ends.

CDR3 bases: TGTGCCAGCAGCTTGCCTCAGGGGCGCCCGAACACTGAAGCTTTCTTT. Amino acids: CASSLPQGRPNTEAFF. This chain connects TRBV5-4 to TRBJ1-1, with a possible D match to TRBD1 (6 bases). Per the germline V gene, CDR1 is SGHNT and CDR2 is YYREEE (reference sequence). The CDR3 runs 16 residues. Trimming cost V 1 base and J 1 base, with 14 bases left between them.

This chain uses TRBV5-1 with TRBJ2-7; D is possibly TRBD2 (5 bases). This CDR3 has 15 amino acids. The V end lost 4 bases, the J end lost 0 bases, and 14 bases lay between the germline ends. The germline CDR1 and CDR2 sequences are SGHRS and YFSETQ. As DNA, the CDR3 is TGCGCCAGCAGCGGGGTGGCGGGTCTCTCCTACGAGCAGTACTTC. Its protein product is CASSGVAGLSYEQYF. The entire variable domain, with the rest obtained from reference TRBV5-1 and TRBJ2-7, is as follows: KAGVTQTPRYLIKTRGQQVTLSCSPISGHRSVSWYQQTPGQGLQFLFEYFSETQRNKGNFPGRFSGRQFSNSRSEMNVSTLELGDSALYLCASSGVAGLSYEQYFGPGTRLTVT.

The chain uses TRBV7-6 and TRBJ1-2; D not resolved. V was cut by 4 bases and J by 0 bases, with 6 bases left in between. This CDR3 comprises 13 residues. Germline V gene sequence: CDR1 SGHVS, CDR2 FNYEAQ. The CDR3 DNA is TGTGCCAGCAGCTCTGGACCTAACTATGGCTACACCTTC. Protein: CASSSGPNYGYTF.

V is TRBV19 and J is TRBJ1-1; perhaps TRBD1 as D (5 bases). The CDR3 length is 16 residues. Trimming shortened V by 0 bases and J by 2 bases, and 13 bases separated the two germline ends. Germline V CDR1 and CDR2: LNHDA, SQIVND (reference sequence). The CDR3 sequence: CASSIDGTGINTEAFF. The CDR3 nucleotides are TGTGCCAGTAGTATAGACGGGACGGGGATAAACACTGAAGCTTTCTTT. The full variable domain, rest sourced from reference TRBV19 and TRBJ1-1, is DGGITQSPKYLFRKEGQNVTLSCEQNLNHDAMYWYRQDPGQGLRLIYYSQIVNDFQKGDIAEGYSVSREKKESFPLTVTSAQKNPTAFYLCASSIDGTGINTEAFFGQGTRLTVV.